The rows below give T cell receptor beta chains drawn from one sample of a study of naive and memory T cell subsets. MiXCR, applied by TCRdb to the UMI-ligation and nested PCR reads, yields one record per CDR3 protein. The sample shows some 150,000 distinct CDR3 sequences, more than 15% of them seen only once. Sequencing input: naive CD4+ T cells from blood. The receptors were sampled from a human donor in good health. CDR3s include the opening cysteine and the closing phenylalanine or tryptophan. The D gene is left open where the match is weak. Expanded clones are given a class, and other clones once, few, many or no size at all.

V gene	J gene	clone size	D gene	CDR3 DNA	CDR3 protein
TRBV5-4	TRBJ2-5	once	NA	TGTGCCAGCAGCCAGGGGGGCGGGGAGACCCAGTACTTC	CASSQGGGETQYF
TRBV15	TRBJ1-5	NA	NA	TGTGCCACCAGCAGAGTCGGGCAGGGCCATCAGCCCCAGCATTTT	CATSRVGQGHQPQHF
TRBV5-1	TRBJ1-1	few	NA	TGCGCCAGCAGCTTCGTGGGGGAAGGAACTGAAGCTTTCTTT	CASSFVGEGTEAFF
TRBV7-9	TRBJ2-1	few	NA	TGTGCCAGCAGCTGGGGAGAGGGTCGTTCGAATGAGCAGTTCTTC	CASSWGEGRSNEQFF
TRBV7-2	TRBJ2-3	NA	TRBD2	TGTGCCAGCAGCTTAGTGAGAACTAGCGGGAGTGGCACAGATACGCAGTATTTT	CASSLVRTSGSGTDTQYF
TRBV20-1	TRBJ2-3	NA	TRBD2	TGCAGTGCACATAGCGGGGCAACTAGCACAGATACGCAGTATTTT	CSAHSGATSTDTQYF
TRBV6-2/TRBV6-3	TRBJ2-7	many	NA	TGTGCCAGCAGTACCCGGAGACTAGGATACGAGCAGTACTTC	CASSTRRLGYEQYF
TRBV27	TRBJ1-2	NA	NA	TGTGCCAGCAGTTTGGGGTTTAACTATGGCTACACCTTC	CASSLGFNYGYTF
TRBV5-1	TRBJ1-3	NA	NA	TGCGCCAGCAGGCCCCCGGGACAAACTGGAAACACCATATATTTT	CASRPPGQTGNTIYF
TRBV7-8	TRBJ1-2	NA	NA	TGTGCCAGCAGCCCATACCGCGTTAACTATGGCTACACCTTC	CASSPYRVNYGYTF
TRBV10-3	TRBJ2-1	NA	TRBD2	TGTGCCATCAGCGGGACTAGCGAGTACAATGAGCAGTTCTTC	CAISGTSEYNEQFF
TRBV27	TRBJ1-1	NA	NA	TGTGCCAGCGGAGGGGGTTTCACTGAAGCTTTCTTT	CASGGGFTEAFF
TRBV3-1	TRBJ2-7	many	NA	TGTGCCAGCAGCCTCATTGGGTACGAGCAGTACTTC	CASSLIGYEQYF
TRBV5-1	TRBJ2-2	NA	NA	TGCGCCAGCAGCTCGCAGGGGCTGAACACCGGGGAGCTGTTTTTT	CASSSQGLNTGELFF
TRBV5-1	TRBJ2-7	NA	NA	TGCGCCAGCAGCCCGGAAAACTTGGGCCCCGAGCAGTACTTC	CASSPENLGPEQYF
TRBV7-2	TRBJ2-2	few	NA	TGTGCCAGCAGCTTAGATCCCGGGCCCAACACCGGGGAGCTGTTTTTT	CASSLDPGPNTGELFF
TRBV5-1	TRBJ1-1	NA	TRBD1	TGCGCCAGCAGCTTGGTGCGACAGGGTGAAGCTTTCTTT	CASSLVRQGEAFF
TRBV30	TRBJ1-5	NA	NA	TGTGCCTGGAGCGCTGACAGGCGGGATCAGCCCCAGCATTTT	CAWSADRRDQPQHF
TRBV24-1	TRBJ2-2	few	TRBD1	TGTGCCACCAGTGATTTGCCTGGACAGGGATTCACCGGGGAGCTGTTTTTT	CATSDLPGQGFTGELFF
TRBV10-3	TRBJ2-3	NA	TRBD2	TGTGCCATCAGTGGACGGCGGGAGGGCGCAGATACGCAGTATTTT	CAISGRREGADTQYF
TRBV5-4	TRBJ2-5	few	NA	TGTGCCAGCAGCTTGGTGGCGGGAACGATGGGGACCCAGTACTTC	CASSLVAGTMGTQYF
TRBV29-1	TRBJ1-5	many	NA	TGCAGCGTCGGGGACAAGGCTAGGCCCCAGCATTTT	CSVGDKARPQHF
TRBV12-3/TRBV12-4	TRBJ2-7	NA	TRBD1	TGTGCCAGCAGCCGAGCCCGGACAGGGACCTACGAGCAGTACTTC	CASSRARTGTYEQYF
TRBV12-3/TRBV12-4	TRBJ2-2	NA	NA	TGTGCCAGCAGTTTACCCCCCCAGACCCCCGGGGAGCTGTTTTTT	CASSLPPQTPGELFF
TRBV10-3	TRBJ2-3	few	TRBD1	TGTGCCATCAGTGAGTCTACAGGGGGAGGCACAGATACGCAGTATTTT	CAISESTGGGTDTQYF
TRBV6-5	TRBJ1-3	NA	NA	TGTGCCAGCAGTTACTCCCCGGGGCAGGGTGGAAACACCATATATTTT	CASSYSPGQGGNTIYF
TRBV28	TRBJ2-7	few	TRBD2	TGTGCCAGCAGTCCCGGGACTAGCGGGAGGTATAACGAGCAGTACTTC	CASSPGTSGRYNEQYF
TRBV6-2/TRBV6-3	TRBJ2-3	NA	NA	TGTGCCAGCACCTCCCATAGCACAGATACGCAGTATTTT	CASTSHSTDTQYF
TRBV30	TRBJ2-2	NA	TRBD2	TGTGCCTGGAATGCGGGAGGTACCGGGGAGCTGTTTTTT	CAWNAGGTGELFF
TRBV6-2/TRBV6-3	TRBJ2-1	few	NA	TGTGCCAGCAGTTACGGGGTTCTTTCGCACGAACACCGGCACAATGAGCAGTTCTTC	CASSYGVLSHEHRHNEQFF
TRBV7-9	TRBJ2-7	few	TRBD1	TGTGCCAGCAGCCCCGACAGGGCCGACGAGCAGTACTTC	CASSPDRADEQYF
TRBV7-3	TRBJ2-1	NA	TRBD1	TGTGCCAGCAGCTCTCGGGACAGGGGGTTCGCCTACAATGAGCAGTTCTTC	CASSSRDRGFAYNEQFF
TRBV6-5	TRBJ2-1	few	TRBD2	TGTGCCAGCAGTTACGTCCCGGGAGGTCTTTACAATGAGCAGTTCTTC	CASSYVPGGLYNEQFF
TRBV29-1	TRBJ2-7	NA	NA	TGCAGCGTTGCCCCCACAGACGACGAATACGAGCAGTACTTC	CSVAPTDDEYEQYF
TRBV7-2	TRBJ2-1	NA	NA	TGTGCCAGCAGCTCGGAACGGGGTTACAATGAGCAGTTCTTC	CASSSERGYNEQFF
TRBV6-6	TRBJ2-5	few	NA	TGTGCCAGCAGTTTCGCAGGGGCCGTGTCTCCCCAGTACTTC	CASSFAGAVSPQYF
TRBV29-1	TRBJ2-5	NA	NA	TGCAGCGTGCCTCTGGCCGAGACCCAGCACTTC	CSVPLAETQHF
TRBV28	TRBJ2-7	few	NA	TGTGCCAGCAGTACACCTCAGGACTCCTACGAGCAGTACTTC	CASSTPQDSYEQYF
TRBV6-5	TRBJ2-1	many	NA	TGTGCCAGCAGTTACTCGGACAATGAGCAGTTCTTC	CASSYSDNEQFF
TRBV20-1	TRBJ1-5	NA	TRBD1	TGCAGTGCTAGGGGACAGAGCCTAGGTTTGCCCCAGCATTTT	CSARGQSLGLPQHF
TRBV7-3	TRBJ2-6	few	TRBD1	TGTGCCAGCAGCTTAGTGAGACAGGGGGCTGGGGCCAACGTCCTGACTTTC	CASSLVRQGAGANVLTF
TRBV28	TRBJ2-7	once	NA	TGTGCCAGCAGCCACCTCAACTTGCAGGGGCTCTACGAGCAGTACTTC	CASSHLNLQGLYEQYF
TRBV28	TRBJ2-3	NA	NA	TGTGCCAGCAGTCCTAATTGGCGACGAGGCACAGATACGCAGTATTTT	CASSPNWRRGTDTQYF
TRBV7-2	TRBJ2-3	NA	NA	TGTGCCAGCAGCTTATCCCGGCCAGATACGCAGTATTTT	CASSLSRPDTQYF
TRBV6-2/TRBV6-3	TRBJ2-7	many	NA	TGTGCCAGCAGCTACGGAATAGGGTCGGGGGAGCAGTACTTC	CASSYGIGSGEQYF
TRBV11-2	TRBJ2-7	NA	NA	TGTGCCAGCAGCTTCCGGCGGGGTACAGAGCCTTACGAGCAGTACTTC	CASSFRRGTEPYEQYF
TRBV19	TRBJ1-2	NA	TRBD1	TGTGCCAGTAGTGCAGGACAGGTTCGCTATGGCTACACCTTC	CASSAGQVRYGYTF
TRBV29-1	TRBJ2-3	NA	NA	TGCAGCGTACTCTCCGGGACTAGCACAGATACGCAGTATTTT	CSVLSGTSTDTQYF
TRBV6-6	TRBJ1-1	few	NA	TGTGCCAGCAGTTACATGGGGGTCACTGAAGCTTTCTTT	CASSYMGVTEAFF
TRBV23-1	TRBJ2-7	few	TRBD2	TGCGCCAGCAGTCAATCGACGGGCGGGAGCCCCTACGAGCAGTACTTC	CASSQSTGGSPYEQYF
TRBV10-3	TRBJ2-1	NA	TRBD2	TGTGCCACCGCCCCAGCTAGCGGGAGCCCCTACAATGAGCAGTTCTTC	CATAPASGSPYNEQFF
TRBV7-2	TRBJ1-1	few	NA	TGTGCCAGCAGCTTAGAATCCCCGACAGGTTCGAACACTGAAGCTTTCTTT	CASSLESPTGSNTEAFF